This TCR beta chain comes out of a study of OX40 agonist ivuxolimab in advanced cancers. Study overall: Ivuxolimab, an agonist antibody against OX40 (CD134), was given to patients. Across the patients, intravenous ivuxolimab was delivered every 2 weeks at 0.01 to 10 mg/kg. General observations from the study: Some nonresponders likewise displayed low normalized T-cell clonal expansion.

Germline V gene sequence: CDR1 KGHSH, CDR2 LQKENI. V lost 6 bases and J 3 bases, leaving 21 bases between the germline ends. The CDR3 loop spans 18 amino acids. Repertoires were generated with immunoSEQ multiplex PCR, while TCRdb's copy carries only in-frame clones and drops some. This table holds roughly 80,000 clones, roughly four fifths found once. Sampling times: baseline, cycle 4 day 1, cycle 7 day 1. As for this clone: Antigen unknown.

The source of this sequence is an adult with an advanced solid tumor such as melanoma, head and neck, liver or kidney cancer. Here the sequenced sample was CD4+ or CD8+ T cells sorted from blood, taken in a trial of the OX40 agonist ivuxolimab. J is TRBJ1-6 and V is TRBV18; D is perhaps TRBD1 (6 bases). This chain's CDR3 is CASSQDAGARLYNSPLHF. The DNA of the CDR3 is TGTGCCAGCTCTCAGGACGCAGGGGCGCGGCTCTATAATTCACCCCTCCACTTT.